This TCR beta chain was captured by sequencing in a study of regulatory T cells in long-lasting Graves disease. Study summary: Persistence in Graves' disease denoted antithyroid drug use beyond 5 years alongside positive TSH receptor antibodies.

To make TCR beta libraries, researchers used iRepertoire HTBI primers and Arm-PCR of CDR3 regions. One entry per CDR3 protein results from TCRdb running MiXCR on the multiplex PCR reads. The data show 400,000 to 500,000 distinct CDR3 sequences, 20% to 25% seen once. This clonotype was detected many times. Its antigen is as yet unknown. With V trimmed by 4 bases and J by 5 bases, 10 bases remained unmatched. CDR3 length equals 15 residues. In germline, CDR1 is ENHRY, CDR2 SYGVKD. Regarding time point: persistent/refractory GD, antithyroid drugs over 5 years with positive TRAb. From PBMCs, RNA was extracted and then used to make the TCR library. Findings and caveats of the study: Patients with persistent disease shared 2,741 public clonotypes, outpacing the 966 shared by new patients.

The input for sequencing was peripheral blood mononuclear cells (PBMCs), taken when the disease was refractory, from a patient treated with antithyroid drugs. The chain uses TRBV10-3 and TRBJ2-7; TRBD1 aligns across 8 bases. This TCR was sampled from a female donor with Graves disease. The CDR3 here is CAISGVGQGPNEQYF. The DNA for the CDR3 is TGTGCCATCAGTGGGGTCGGACAGGGTCCCAACGAGCAGTACTTC.